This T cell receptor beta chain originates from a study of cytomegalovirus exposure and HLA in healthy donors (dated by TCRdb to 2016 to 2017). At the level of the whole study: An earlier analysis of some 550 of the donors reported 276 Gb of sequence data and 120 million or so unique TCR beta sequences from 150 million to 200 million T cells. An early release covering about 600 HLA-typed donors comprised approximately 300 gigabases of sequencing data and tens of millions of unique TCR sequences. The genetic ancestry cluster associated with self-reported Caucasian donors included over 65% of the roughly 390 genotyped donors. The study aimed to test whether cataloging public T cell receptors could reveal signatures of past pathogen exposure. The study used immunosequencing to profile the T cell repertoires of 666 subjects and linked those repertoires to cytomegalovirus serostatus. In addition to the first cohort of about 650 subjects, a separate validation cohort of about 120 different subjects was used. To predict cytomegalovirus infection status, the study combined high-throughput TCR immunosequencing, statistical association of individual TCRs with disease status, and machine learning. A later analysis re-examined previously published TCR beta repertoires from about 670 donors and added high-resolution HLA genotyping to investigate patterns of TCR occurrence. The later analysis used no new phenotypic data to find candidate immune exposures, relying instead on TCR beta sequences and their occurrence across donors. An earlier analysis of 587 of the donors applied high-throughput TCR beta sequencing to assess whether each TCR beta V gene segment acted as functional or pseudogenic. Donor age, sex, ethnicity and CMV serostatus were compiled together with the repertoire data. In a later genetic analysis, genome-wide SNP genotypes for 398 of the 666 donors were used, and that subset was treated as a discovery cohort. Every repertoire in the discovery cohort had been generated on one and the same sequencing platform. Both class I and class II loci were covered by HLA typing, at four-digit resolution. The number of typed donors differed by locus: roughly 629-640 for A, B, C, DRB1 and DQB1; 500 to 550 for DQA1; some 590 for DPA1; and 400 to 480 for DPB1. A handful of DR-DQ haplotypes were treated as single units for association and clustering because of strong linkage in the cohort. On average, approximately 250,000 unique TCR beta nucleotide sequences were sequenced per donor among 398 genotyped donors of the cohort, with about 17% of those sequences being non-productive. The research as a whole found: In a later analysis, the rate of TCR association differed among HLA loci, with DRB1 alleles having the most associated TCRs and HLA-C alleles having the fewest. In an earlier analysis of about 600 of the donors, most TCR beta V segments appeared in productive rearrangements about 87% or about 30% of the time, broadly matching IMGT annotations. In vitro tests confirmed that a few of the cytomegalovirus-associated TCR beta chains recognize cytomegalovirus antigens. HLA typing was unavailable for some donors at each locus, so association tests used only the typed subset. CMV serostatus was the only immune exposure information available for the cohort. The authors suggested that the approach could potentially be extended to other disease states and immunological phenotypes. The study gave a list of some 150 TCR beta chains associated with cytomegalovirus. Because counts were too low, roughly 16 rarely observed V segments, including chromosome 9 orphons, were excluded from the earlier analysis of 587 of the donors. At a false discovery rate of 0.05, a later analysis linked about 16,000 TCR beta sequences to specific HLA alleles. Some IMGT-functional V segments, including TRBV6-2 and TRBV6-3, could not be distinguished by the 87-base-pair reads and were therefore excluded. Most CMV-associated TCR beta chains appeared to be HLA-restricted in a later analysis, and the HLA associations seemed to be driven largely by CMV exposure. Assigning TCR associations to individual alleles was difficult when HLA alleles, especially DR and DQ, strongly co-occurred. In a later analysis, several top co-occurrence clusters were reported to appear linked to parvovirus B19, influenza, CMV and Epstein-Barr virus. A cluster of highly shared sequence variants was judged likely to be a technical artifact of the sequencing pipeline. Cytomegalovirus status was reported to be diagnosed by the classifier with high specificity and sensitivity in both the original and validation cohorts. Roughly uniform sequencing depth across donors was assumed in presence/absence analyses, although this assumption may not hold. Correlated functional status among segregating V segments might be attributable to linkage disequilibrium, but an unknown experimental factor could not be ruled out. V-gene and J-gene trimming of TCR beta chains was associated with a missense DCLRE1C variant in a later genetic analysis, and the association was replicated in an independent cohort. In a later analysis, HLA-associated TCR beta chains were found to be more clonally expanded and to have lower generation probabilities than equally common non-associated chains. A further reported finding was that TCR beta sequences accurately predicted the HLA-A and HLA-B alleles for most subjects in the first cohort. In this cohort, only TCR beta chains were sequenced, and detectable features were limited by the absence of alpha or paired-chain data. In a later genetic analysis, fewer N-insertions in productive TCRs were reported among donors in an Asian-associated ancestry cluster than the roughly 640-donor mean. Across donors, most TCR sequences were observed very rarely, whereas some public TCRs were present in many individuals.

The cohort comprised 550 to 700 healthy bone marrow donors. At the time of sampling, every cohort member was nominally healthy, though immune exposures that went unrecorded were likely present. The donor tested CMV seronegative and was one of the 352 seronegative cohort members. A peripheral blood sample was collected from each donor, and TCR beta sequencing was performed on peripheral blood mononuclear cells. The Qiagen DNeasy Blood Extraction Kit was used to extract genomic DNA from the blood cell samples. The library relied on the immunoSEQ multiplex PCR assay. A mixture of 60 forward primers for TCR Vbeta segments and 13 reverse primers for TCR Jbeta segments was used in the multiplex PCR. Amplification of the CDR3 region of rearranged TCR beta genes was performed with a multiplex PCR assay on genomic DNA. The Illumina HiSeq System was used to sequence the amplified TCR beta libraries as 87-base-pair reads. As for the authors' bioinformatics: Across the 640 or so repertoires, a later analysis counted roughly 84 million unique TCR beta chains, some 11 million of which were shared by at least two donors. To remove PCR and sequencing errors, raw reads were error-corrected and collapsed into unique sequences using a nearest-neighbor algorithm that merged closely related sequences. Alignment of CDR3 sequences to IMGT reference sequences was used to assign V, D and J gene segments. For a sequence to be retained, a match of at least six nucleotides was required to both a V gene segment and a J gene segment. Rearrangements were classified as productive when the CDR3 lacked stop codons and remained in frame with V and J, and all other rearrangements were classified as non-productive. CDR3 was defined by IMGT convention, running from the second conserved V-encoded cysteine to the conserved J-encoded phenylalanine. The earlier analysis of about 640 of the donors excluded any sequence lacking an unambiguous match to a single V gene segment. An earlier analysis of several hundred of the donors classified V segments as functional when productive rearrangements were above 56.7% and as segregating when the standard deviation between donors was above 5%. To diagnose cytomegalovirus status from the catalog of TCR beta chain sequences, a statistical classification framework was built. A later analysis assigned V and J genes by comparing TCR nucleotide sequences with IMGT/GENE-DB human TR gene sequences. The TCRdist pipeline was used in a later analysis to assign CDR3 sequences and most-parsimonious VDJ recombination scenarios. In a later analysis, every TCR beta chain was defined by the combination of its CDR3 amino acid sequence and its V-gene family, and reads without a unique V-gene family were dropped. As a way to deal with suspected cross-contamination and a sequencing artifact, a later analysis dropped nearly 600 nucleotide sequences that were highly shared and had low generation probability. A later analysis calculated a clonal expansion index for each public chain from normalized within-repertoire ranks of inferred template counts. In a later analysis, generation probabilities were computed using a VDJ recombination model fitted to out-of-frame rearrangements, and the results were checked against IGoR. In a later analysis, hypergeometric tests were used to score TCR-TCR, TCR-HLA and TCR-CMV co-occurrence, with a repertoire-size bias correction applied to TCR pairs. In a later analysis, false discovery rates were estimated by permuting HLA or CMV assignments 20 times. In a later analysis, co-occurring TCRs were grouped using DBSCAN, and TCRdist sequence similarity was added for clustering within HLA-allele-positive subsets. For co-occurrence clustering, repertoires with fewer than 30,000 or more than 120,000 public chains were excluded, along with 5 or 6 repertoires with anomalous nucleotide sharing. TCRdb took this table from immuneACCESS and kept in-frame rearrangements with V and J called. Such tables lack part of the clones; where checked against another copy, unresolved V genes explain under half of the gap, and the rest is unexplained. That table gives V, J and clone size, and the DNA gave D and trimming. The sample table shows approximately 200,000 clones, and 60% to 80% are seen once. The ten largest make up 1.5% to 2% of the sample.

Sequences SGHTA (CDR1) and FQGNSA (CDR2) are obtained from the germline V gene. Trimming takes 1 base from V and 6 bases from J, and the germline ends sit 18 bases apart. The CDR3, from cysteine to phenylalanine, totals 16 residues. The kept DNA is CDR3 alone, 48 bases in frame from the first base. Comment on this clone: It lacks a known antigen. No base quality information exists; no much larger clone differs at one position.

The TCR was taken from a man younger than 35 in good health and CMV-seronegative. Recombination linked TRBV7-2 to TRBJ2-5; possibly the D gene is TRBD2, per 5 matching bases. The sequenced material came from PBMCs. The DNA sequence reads TGTGCCAGCAGCTTAGAAGAGTCCGGAGGCGCAAAGACCCAGTACTTC. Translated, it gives CASSLEESGGAKTQYF.